This TCR beta chain was captured in a study of neurological immune-mediated disorders. This clonotype was found many times. One entry per CDR3 protein, called by TCRdb with MiXCR from the 5' RACE reads. This sample has about 28,000 distinct CDR3 sequences; roughly 12% occur once, and the top ten carry almost 8%. The clonotype comes from a man aged 60 to 69 in good health. The specimen was PBMCs.

CDR3: CSASREERISGYLPYYEQYF. CDR3 DNA sequence: TGCAGTGCTAGCAGAGAGGAGAGGATTAGCGGATACTTACCATACTACGAGCAGTACTTC. The J gene is TRBJ2-7, the V gene TRBV20-1; perhaps TRBD2 as D (6 bases). The length of the CDR3 is 20 residues. Deletions cut 3 bases from V and 3 bases from J, with 33 bases between. Germline V CDR1 and CDR2: DFQATT, SNEGSKA (reference sequence).